A single sample is the source of the 26 T cell receptor beta chains below, sequenced in a study of blood T cell repertoires in COVID-19. Clones were sequenced by immunoSEQ multiplex PCR, and TCRdb holds only the in-frame ones, with some missing. The data hold more than 150,000 clones, with more than 75% observed a single time. Specimen: peripheral blood. The receptor source for this set is a man aged 35-49 years with active or convalescent COVID-19.

The gene calls are TRBV19 and TRBJ2-5; maybe TRBD1 (6 bases). The germline V and J ends were trimmed by 0 bases and 4 bases, with 18 bases remaining between them. This CDR3 contains 17 residues. Per the germline V gene, CDR1 is LNHDA and CDR2 is SQIVND (reference sequence). In DNA form, the CDR3 reads TGTGCCAGTAGTATAGATTTGGGACAAAATAGGCGAGAGACCCAGTACTTC. Protein: CASSIDLGQNRRETQYF.

The chain combines TRBV23-1 with TRBJ1-6; tentatively, D is TRBD1 (6 bases). TRBV23-1 is designated an ORF whose function remains uncertain. Trimming shortened V by 4 bases and J by 0 bases, and 13 bases separated the two germline ends. This CDR3 is built from 17 residues. CDR3 loop: CASSLGQLSSYNSPLHF. The CDR3 DNA follows: TGCGCCAGCAGTCTCGGACAGTTGAGCTCCTATAATTCACCCCTCCACTTT.

V usage is TRBV5-1 and J usage is TRBJ1-2; D is unresolved. The CDR3 length is 15 residues. Germline CDR1 SGHRS, CDR2 YFSETQ. V lost 4 bases, J lost 0 bases, and 13 bases lay in between. The CDR3 DNA is TGCGCCAGCAGCCTCCCCGCGGTAGCTAACTATGGCTACACCTTC. It yields the protein CASSLPAVANYGYTF.

CDR3 nucleotides: TGTGCCACCAGTGACCTGCCTCCGGGACTAGCAGGGGAGACCCAGTACTTC. Protein product: CATSDLPPGLAGETQYF. The chain joins TRBV24-1 to TRBJ2-5; 9 nucleotides align to TRBD2. V lost 4 bases and J lost 5; bases outside the gene matches: 13. The CDR3 extends over 17 amino acids. In germline, CDR1 is KGHDR, CDR2 SFDVKD.

The chain links TRBV7-2 to TRBJ1-5; 9 bases align to TRBD1. Unmatched junction bases numbered 5, after V lost 4 bases and J lost 4 bases. Germline-derived CDR1 and CDR2 are SGHTA and FQGNSA. The CDR3 is 15 amino acids. The CDR3 nucleotides read TGTGCCAGCAGCTCCGGACAGGGGACAAATCAGCCCCAGCATTTT. Translation: CASSSGQGTNQPQHF.

This chain uses TRBV30 with TRBJ2-3; TRBD2 matches 16 bases. Losses at the gene ends were 3 bases for V and 0 bases for J; bases not matched to a gene: 9. This CDR3 has 19 amino acids. Germline assignment: CDR1 GTSNPN and CDR2 SVGIG (reference sequence). The CDR3 here is CAWRAIPGLAGGSTDTQYF. Here the CDR3 DNA reads TGTGCCTGGAGAGCCATCCCGGGACTAGCGGGGGGGAGCACAGATACGCAGTATTTT.

V is TRBV10-1 and J is TRBJ1-1; 10 bases line up with TRBD1. Germline CDR1 and CDR2: WNHNN and SYGVQD (reference sequence). J lost 10 bases, V lost 4 bases, and 3 bases had no gene match. The CDR3 loop spans 12 amino acids. The chain's CDR3 is CASSAGQGLAFF. CDR3 sequence (DNA): TGCGCCAGCAGTGCGGGACAGGGGCTAGCTTTCTTT.

V is TRBV5-6 and J is TRBJ1-5; D unclear. V lost 2 bases, J lost 5 bases, and 8 bases lay in between. CDR1 is SGHDT and CDR2 is YYEEEE in the germline V gene. The CDR3 is 13 amino acids. The CDR3 nucleotides are TGTGCCAGCAGCTTACGGGGAGATCAGCCCCAGCATTTT. It is translated as CASSLRGDQPQHF. The variable domain in full, with the rest retrieved from reference TRBV5-6 and TRBJ1-5, is DAGVTQSPTHLIKTRGQQVTLRCSPKSGHDTVSWYQQALGQGPQFIFQYYEEEERQRGNFPDRFSGHQFPNYSSELNVNALLLGDSALYLCASSLRGDQPQHFGDGTRLSIL.

V usage is TRBV7-9 and J usage is TRBJ2-2; 7 bases match TRBD1. The ends lost 5 bases at V and 8 bases at J; junction bases unmatched: 2. There are 12 residues in the CDR3. Germline loops: CDR1 SEHNR, CDR2 FQNEAQ (reference sequence). CDR3 nucleotide sequence: TGTGCCAGCAGCCCGGGACAGGGGGAGCTGTTTTTT. It codes for CASSPGQGELFF.

In this sample, this clone turned up once. This chain uses TRBV30 with TRBJ1-2; TRBD1 might be the D (5 bases). There are 15 residues in the CDR3. Between the trimmed V and J ends, which lost 0 bases and 8 bases, there was a span of 19 bases. Germline V CDR1 and CDR2: GTSNPN, SVGIG (reference sequence). The CDR3 region is CAWSVHQGGQGGYTF. Here the CDR3 DNA reads TGTGCCTGGAGTGTACACCAGGGTGGACAAGGGGGCTACACCTTC.

The chain couples TRBV4-2 to TRBJ2-1, with 9 bases that match TRBD2. CDR3 length: 16 amino acids. CDR1 and CDR2 from the germline V gene are LGHNA and YNFKEQ. The V gene end was trimmed by 1 base and the J gene end by 7 bases; junction bases not matched to a gene: 8. CDR3 region: CASSQGAGGPMNEQFF. Written as DNA, the CDR3 is TGTGCCAGCAGCCAAGGGGCGGGGGGGCCTATGAATGAGCAGTTCTTC.

The V and J genes are TRBV21-1 and TRBJ2-7; TRBD1 reflects the table's D call only, with no check against the DNA. TRBV21-1 is noted as a pseudogene. This CDR3 contains 11 residues. Written as DNA, the CDR3 is TGTGCCAGCAGCAAAGACAGAGCAGAGTACTTC. Protein: CASSKDRAEYF.

The chain joins TRBV4-1 to TRBJ1-1; TRBD1 agrees at 7 bases. The CDR3 covers 18 residues. Germline V gives CDR1 MGHRA, CDR2 YSYEKL. V dropped 1 base and J dropped 1; count of bases not matched to a gene: 12. The CDR3 sequence: CASSQVGIRTGENTEAFF. The CDR3 DNA is TGCGCCAGCAGCCAAGTGGGGATCCGGACAGGAGAGAACACTGAAGCTTTCTTT.

V is TRBV10-1 and J is TRBJ1-1; a weak D match, TRBD1 (6 bases). This CDR3 region has 14 residues. V lost 4 bases, J lost 1 base, and 10 bases lay in between. Germline values: CDR1 WNHNN, CDR2 SYGVQD (reference sequence). CDR3 bases: TGCGCCAGCAGTGGTGGACAGACGAACACTGAAGCTTTCTTT. Encoded protein: CASSGGQTNTEAFF.

V usage is TRBV3-1 (or the pseudogene TRBV3-2) and J usage is TRBJ2-4; no clear D gene. From germline, CDR1 is LGHDT and CDR2 YNNKEL (reference sequence). This CDR3 comprises 15 residues. V gave up 1 base and J gave up 0 bases, with 7 bases separating them. CDR3 region: CASSQGWLAKNIQYF. The CDR3 DNA reads as TGTGCCAGCAGCCAAGGGTGGCTAGCCAAAAACATTCAGTACTTC.

V is TRBV4-3 and J is TRBJ2-3; no clear D. CDR1 and CDR2 from the germline V gene are LGHNA and YSLEER. With 0 bases removed from V and 6 bases from J, the gap between germline ends came to 7 bases. The CDR3 has 13 amino acids. CDR3 DNA: TGCGCCAGCAGCCAAGATGTCGGGGATACGCAGTATTTT. Encoded protein: CASSQDVGDTQYF.

V is TRBV4-1 and J is TRBJ1-3, with D unresolved. Trimming took off 1 base at V and 2 bases at J, with 12 bases between the two ends. The CDR3 spans 16 residues. Germline CDR1 reads MGHRA; CDR2 reads YSYEKL. The CDR3 is CASSQVAALTGNTIYF. The CDR3 DNA reads as TGCGCCAGCAGCCAAGTTGCGGCTCTCACTGGAAACACCATATATTTT.

The chain is built from TRBV7-2 and TRBJ1-2; 8 bases are a match to TRBD1. Trimming at V came to 6 bases and at J to 5 bases, leaving 11 bases not matched to a gene. Germline CDR1 is SGHTA and CDR2 is FQGNSA. CDR3 size: 15 residues. The CDR3, as DNA: TGTGCCAGCAGATCCCCAGGGGGCGCAGAGTATGGCTACACCTTC. Its protein is CASRSPGGAEYGYTF. Combining the CDR3 with reference TRBV7-2 and TRBJ1-2 gives the whole variable domain GAGVSQSPSNKVTEKGKDVELRCDPISGHTALYWYRQSLGQGLEFLIYFQGNSAPDKSGLPSDRFSAERTGGSVSTLTIQRTQQEDSAVYLCASRSPGGAEYGYTFGSGTRLTVV.

The V gene is TRBV9, the J gene TRBJ2-5, with D perhaps TRBD1 (7 bases). This CDR3 region has 12 residues. Trimming pared 7 bases from V and 4 bases from J, leaving 11 bases between. In germline, CDR1 is SGDLS, CDR2 YYNGEE. The CDR3: CASGQGGETQYF. Written as DNA, the CDR3 is TGTGCCAGCGGGCAGGGGGGAGAGACCCAGTACTTC.

This clone was picked up one time. The genes are TRBV9 and TRBJ1-3, with D maybe TRBD1 (5 bases). CDR1 and CDR2 (germline): SGDLS, YYNGEE. This CDR3 is built from 15 residues. Trimming removed 3 bases at V and 0 bases at J, with 10 bases between. The DNA of the CDR3 is TGTGCCAGCAGCGAGGACACCAGCTCTGGAAACACCATATATTTT. This encodes CASSEDTSSGNTIYF.

Turning to this clone: Additional DNA sequences in this sample encode the identical CDR3. The chain joins TRBV29-1 to TRBJ1-1; D is perhaps TRBD1 (5 bases). The CDR3 totals 13 residues. V lost 4 bases and J lost 0, with 9 bases in between. Per germline, CDR1 SQVTM and CDR2 ANQGSEA. The CDR3 DNA sequence: TGCAGCGTTGCTGAGGACATGAACACTGAAGCTTTCTTT. Translating it yields CSVAEDMNTEAFF.

In DNA, the CDR3 is TGTGCCAGTAACCAACAGACGAACACCGGGGAGCTGTTTTTT. Translating gives CASNQQTNTGELFF. The chain is built from TRBV19 and TRBJ2-2, with D uncertain. Trimming took 7 bases from V and 0 from J, leaving 9 bases between them. The CDR3 extends over 14 amino acids. CDR1 and CDR2 from the germline V gene are LNHDA and SQIVND (reference sequence).

In regard to this clone: The same CDR3 arises from other DNA sequences in this sample as well. Here the CDR3 reads CASSLGTDYGYTF. The CDR3 nucleotides read TGTGCCAGCAGCCTAGGGACAGACTATGGCTACACCTTC. The chain couples TRBV7-9 to TRBJ1-2, with TRBD1 matching over 7 bases. The CDR3 covers 13 residues. The J segment lost 3 bases and the V segment lost 5 bases, leaving 3 bases of the junction unmatched. CDR1 SEHNR and CDR2 FQNEAQ come from the germline V gene (reference sequence).

The chain combines TRBV4-3 with TRBJ1-2; 9 bases are a match to TRBD1. V lost 3 bases to trimming and J lost 8 bases; unmatched junction nucleotides: 7. The CDR3 runs to 14 residues. Germline V gene lookup returns CDR1 LGHNA and CDR2 YSLEER. The CDR3: CASSQDRTGEGYTF. The CDR3 nucleotides are TGCGCCAGCAGCCAGGACCGGACAGGGGAGGGCTACACCTTC.

The genes are TRBV4-3 and TRBJ1-4, with 9 bases fitting TRBD1. The germline V gene encodes CDR1 LGHNA and CDR2 YSLEER. J gave up 7 bases and V 4 bases, and 7 bases lay outside the gene matches. The CDR3 consists of 15 residues. The CDR3 nucleotides read TGCGCCAGCAGCCCACAATTGGACAGGGGTGAAAAACTGTTTTTT. It translates to CASSPQLDRGEKLFF.

The chain combines TRBV28 with TRBJ2-1; no reliable D call. The CDR3 loop spans 15 amino acids. The germline gives CDR1 MDHEN, CDR2 SYDVKM. Deletions cut 7 bases from V and 0 bases from J, with 13 bases between. Here the CDR3 reads CASTVNFYSYNEQFF. CDR3 nucleotide sequence: TGTGCCAGCACCGTAAACTTCTACTCCTACAATGAGCAGTTCTTC.